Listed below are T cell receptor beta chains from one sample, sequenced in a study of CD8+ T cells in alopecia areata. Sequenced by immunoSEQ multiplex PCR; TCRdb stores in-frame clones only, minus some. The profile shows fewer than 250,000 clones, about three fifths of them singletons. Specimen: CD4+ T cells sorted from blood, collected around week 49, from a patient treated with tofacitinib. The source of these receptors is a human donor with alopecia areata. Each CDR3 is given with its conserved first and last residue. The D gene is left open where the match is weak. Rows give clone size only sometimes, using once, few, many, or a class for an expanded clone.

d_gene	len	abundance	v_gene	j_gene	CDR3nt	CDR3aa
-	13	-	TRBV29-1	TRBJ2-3	TGCAGCGGTCGGAGAGGGGTGACAGATACGCAGTATTTT	CSGRRGVTDTQYF
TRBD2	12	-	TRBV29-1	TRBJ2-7	TGCAGCGTCAACCTTGGGGGGGACGAGCAGTACTTC	CSVNLGGDEQYF
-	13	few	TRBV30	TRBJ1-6	TGTGCCTGGAAACACGCCTATAATTCACCCCTCCACTTT	CAWKHAYNSPLHF
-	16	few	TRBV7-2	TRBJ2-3	TGTGCCAGCAGCCCACCCGTCGGGCAAAAAACAGATACGCAGTATTTT	CASSPPVGQKTDTQYF
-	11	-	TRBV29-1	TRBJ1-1	TGCAGCGCTGACTTCGGACGTAAAGCTTTCTTT	CSADFGRKAFF
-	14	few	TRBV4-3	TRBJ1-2	TGCGCCAGCAGCCAAGAAGCCAGGTCTGGTGGCTACACCTTC	CASSQEARSGGYTF
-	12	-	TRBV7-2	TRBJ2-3	TGTGCCAGCGTTCCAGGCACAGATACGCAGTATTTT	CASVPGTDTQYF
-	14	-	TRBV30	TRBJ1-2	TGTGCCTGGAGTAAGGACAGCCAGGCTTATGGCTACACCTTC	CAWSKDSQAYGYTF
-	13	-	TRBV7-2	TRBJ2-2	TGTGCCAGCAGCTCTTTCACGGCCGGGGAGCTGTTTTTT	CASSSFTAGELFF
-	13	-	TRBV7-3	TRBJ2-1	TGTGCCAGCAGCTTAACAAATCAGGATGAGCAGTTCTTC	CASSLTNQDEQFF
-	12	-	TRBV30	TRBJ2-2	TGTGCCTGGAGTGTGGGTGCAGGGGAGCTGTTTTTT	CAWSVGAGELFF
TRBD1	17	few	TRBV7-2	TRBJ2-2	TGTGCCAGCAGCTTAAGGGGACAGGGGGCTAGAACCGGGGAGCTGTTTTTT	CASSLRGQGARTGELFF
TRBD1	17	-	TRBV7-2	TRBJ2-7	TGTGCCAGCAGCTTCCAGACCAGGACAGGGGCCTCCTACGAGCAGTACTTC	CASSFQTRTGASYEQYF
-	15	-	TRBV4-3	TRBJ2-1	TGCGCCAGCAGCCAAGAGTCGGGACGGCTTCATGAGCAGTTCTTC	CASSQESGRLHEQFF
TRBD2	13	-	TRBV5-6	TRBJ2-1	TGTGCCAGCAGCAGCGGGGGTTCAAGAGAGCAGTTCTTC	CASSSGGSREQFF
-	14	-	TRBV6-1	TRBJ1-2	TGTGCCAGCACTCCCGCGGGGGATGGCTATGGCTACACCTTC	CASTPAGDGYGYTF
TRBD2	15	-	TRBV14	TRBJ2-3	TGTGCCAGCAGCCAAGGGCTAGCGGGCACAGATACGCAGTATTTT	CASSQGLAGTDTQYF
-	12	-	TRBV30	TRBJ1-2	TGTGCCTGGAGTCCCCCGGCCCTGAGCTACACCTTC	CAWSPPALSYTF
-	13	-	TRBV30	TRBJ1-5	TGTGCCTGGAGTGGCCAGTCCAATCAGCCCCAGCATTTT	CAWSGQSNQPQHF
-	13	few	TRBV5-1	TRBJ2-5	TGCGCCAGCAGCTTGGACAGTGCGGAGACCCAGTACTTC	CASSLDSAETQYF
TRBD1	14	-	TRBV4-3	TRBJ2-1	TGCGCCAGCAGCCACCGGGACAGGGGTTGGGAGCAGTTCTTC	CASSHRDRGWEQFF
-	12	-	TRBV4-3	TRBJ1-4	TGCGCCAGCAGCCAGATAGGGGAAAAACTGTTTTTT	CASSQIGEKLFF
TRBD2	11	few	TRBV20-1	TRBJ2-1	TGCAGTGCTAGAGGGGGGACTAGACTGTTCTTC	CSARGGTRLFF
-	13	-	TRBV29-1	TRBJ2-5	TGCAGCGTTGTTGGTAGGGCGGGGGAGACCCAGTACTTC	CSVVGRAGETQYF
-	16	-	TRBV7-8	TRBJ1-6	TGTGCCAGCAGCCCGTACTCTGTGGGGGTAAATTCACCCCTCCACTTT	CASSPYSVGVNSPLHF
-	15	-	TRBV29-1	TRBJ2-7	TGCAGACCCATAGGAGGCGCCCCTAAATCCTACGAGCAGTACTTC	CRPIGGAPKSYEQYF
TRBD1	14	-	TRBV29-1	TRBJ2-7	TGCAGCGTGACCCGGACAGGGTCCTCCTACGAGCAGTACTTC	CSVTRTGSSYEQYF
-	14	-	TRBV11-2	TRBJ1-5	TGTGCCAGCAGCCCCGGGGGGAGCAATCAGCCCCAGCATTTT	CASSPGGSNQPQHF
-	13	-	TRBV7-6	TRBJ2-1	TGTGCCAGCAGGATGACCCAGGGTGATGAGCAGTTCTTC	CASRMTQGDEQFF
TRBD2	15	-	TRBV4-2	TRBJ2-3	TGTGCCAGCAGCCAGACTAGCGGACCCACAGATACGCAGTATTTT	CASSQTSGPTDTQYF
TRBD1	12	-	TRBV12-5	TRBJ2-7	TGTGCTAGCGGGACAGGGCCCTACGAGCAGTACTTC	CASGTGPYEQYF
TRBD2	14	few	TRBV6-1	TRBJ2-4	TGTGCCAGCAGTCCCAGCGGGGGGGCGGGCATTCAGTACTTC	CASSPSGGAGIQYF
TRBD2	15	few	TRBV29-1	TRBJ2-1	TGCAGCGTTGAGTGGCGGGGGGGCTCGTACAATGAGCAGTTCTTC	CSVEWRGGSYNEQFF
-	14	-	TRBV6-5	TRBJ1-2	TGTGCCAGCAGTTACGACGCGGGTAGACCTGTCTACACCTTC	CASSYDAGRPVYTF
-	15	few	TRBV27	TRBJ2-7	TGTGCCAGCAGTTTATGGGGGGTTCCCTCCTACGAGCAGTACTTC	CASSLWGVPSYEQYF
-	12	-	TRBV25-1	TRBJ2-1	TGTGCCAGCAGTGACATCTACAATGAGCAGTTCTTC	CASSDIYNEQFF
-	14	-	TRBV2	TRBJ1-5	TGTGCCAGCACCATAGGTCAGGTTAATCAGCCCCAGCATTTT	CASTIGQVNQPQHF
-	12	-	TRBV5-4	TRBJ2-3	TGTGCCAGCAGCTTGGACTCGAATACGCAGTATTTT	CASSLDSNTQYF
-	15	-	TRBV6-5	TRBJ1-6	TGTGCCAGCAGGCCCGGAAGCTCCTATAATTCACCCCTCCACTTT	CASRPGSSYNSPLHF
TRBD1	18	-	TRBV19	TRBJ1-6	TGTGCCGGACCATCCGGGACAGGGGGCATAGGGGATAATTCACCCCTCCACTTT	CAGPSGTGGIGDNSPLHF
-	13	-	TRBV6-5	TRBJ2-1	TGTGCCAGCAGACCACCCGGAAAGCTCCAACAGTTCTTC	CASRPPGKLQQFF
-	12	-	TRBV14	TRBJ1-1	TGTGCCAGCAGCCAAGGTATGGATCGGGCTTTCTTT	CASSQGMDRAFF
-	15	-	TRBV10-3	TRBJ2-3	TGTGCCATCAGTGACGTGCTGGGGACGGGGGATACGCAGTATTTT	CAISDVLGTGDTQYF
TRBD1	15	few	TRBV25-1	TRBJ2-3	TGTGCCAGCAGTGAACTTACAGGGGGCACAGATACGCAGTATTTT	CASSELTGGTDTQYF
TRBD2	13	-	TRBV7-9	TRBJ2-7	TGTGCCAGCAGCTTAGTAGCGGGGTACGAGCAGTACTTC	CASSLVAGYEQYF
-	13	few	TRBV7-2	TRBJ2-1	TGTGCCAGCAGCTGGGCAGTCGGGAATGAGCAGTTCTTC	CASSWAVGNEQFF
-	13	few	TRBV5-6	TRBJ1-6	TGTGCCAGCAGCGGGGACGGGAATTCACCCCTCCACTTT	CASSGDGNSPLHF
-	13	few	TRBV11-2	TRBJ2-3	TGTGCCAGCAGCTCCCAGCGCACAGATACGCAGTATTTT	CASSSQRTDTQYF
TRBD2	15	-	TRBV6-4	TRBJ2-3	TGTGCCAGCAGTGGGGTAGCGGGGCCCACAGATACGCAGTATTTT	CASSGVAGPTDTQYF
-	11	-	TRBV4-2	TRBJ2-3	TGTGCCAGCAGCCATGCAGGACAGCAGTATTTT	CASSHAGQQYF
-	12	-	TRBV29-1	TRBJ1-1	TGCAGCGTTGAAGACCTTAACACTGAAGCTTTCTTT	CSVEDLNTEAFF
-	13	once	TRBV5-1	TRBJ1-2	TGCGCCAGCAGCTTATCCGGGAACTATGGCTACACCTTC	CASSLSGNYGYTF
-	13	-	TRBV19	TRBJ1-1	TGTGCCAGTAGCAGGACATCGAACACTGAAGCTTTCTTT	CASSRTSNTEAFF
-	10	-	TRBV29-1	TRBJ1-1	TGCAGCGTTGCCGAGGGGGAAGCTTTCTTT	CSVAEGEAFF